The 19 T cell receptor beta chains in this list originate from one sample, sequenced in a study of T cells in tuberculosis. Produced via immunoSEQ multiplex PCR; TCRdb's table is partial and in-frame only. The sample consists of 28,000 or so clones, 90% of them appearing once. The sequencing input was PBMCs. These receptors came from a donor aged 10-29 years with latent tuberculosis or without tuberculosis infection.

The chain recombines TRBV6-1 with TRBJ2-3, with a possible D match to TRBD1 (6 bases). Germline CDR1 and CDR2: MNHNS and SASEGT. V lost 5 bases to trimming and J lost 2 bases, with 14 bases between them. The CDR3 is 15 residues long. This CDR3 is CASSLNRDTTDTQYF. The CDR3 nucleotides are TGTGCCAGCAGTCTTAACCGGGACACCACAGATACGCAGTATTTT.

The CDR3 protein is CASSSTGGGNEQFF. The CDR3 DNA is TGCGCCAGCAGCTCGACAGGCGGCGGGAATGAGCAGTTCTTC. This sequence joins TRBV5-1 and TRBJ2-1, with TRBD1 as a possible D gene (6 bases). Germline assignment: CDR1 SGHRS and CDR2 YFSETQ. V gave up 3 bases and J gave up 7 bases, with 14 bases separating them. This CDR3 is built from 14 residues. The variable domain in full, with the rest retrieved from reference TRBV5-1 and TRBJ2-1, is KAGVTQTPRYLIKTRGQQVTLSCSPISGHRSVSWYQQTPGQGLQFLFEYFSETQRNKGNFPGRFSGRQFSNSRSEMNVSTLELGDSALYLCASSSTGGGNEQFFGPGTRLTVL.

This rearrangement joins TRBV12-5 to TRBJ2-3; 7 positions agree with TRBD1. The V segment lost 5 bases and the J segment 2 bases; nucleotides outside the gene matches: 13. Germline V gene sequence: CDR1 LGHNT, CDR2 FRNRAP. CDR3 length: 17 residues. The CDR3, as DNA: TGTGCTAGTGGTATCCGGCGCCCCGGGACAGACACAGATACGCAGTATTTT. Its protein is CASGIRRPGTDTDTQYF.

The chain has TRBV5-5 and TRBJ1-6; a possible D gene is TRBD1 (5 bases). Looked up from germline, CDR1 is SGHKS and CDR2 is YYEKEE (reference sequence). V lost 4 bases to trimming and J lost 9 bases, with 14 bases between them. CDR3 length: 14 amino acids. The chain's CDR3 is CASSLDGGVSPLHF. The CDR3 DNA sequence: TGTGCCAGCAGCCTGGACGGGGGAGTTTCACCCCTCCACTTT. Using reference TRBV5-5 and TRBJ1-6 for the parts outside the CDR3, the full variable domain is DAGVTQSPTHLIKTRGQQVTLRCSPISGHKSVSWYQQVLGQGPQFIFQYYEKEERGRGNFPDRFSARQFPNYSSELNVNALLLGDSALYLCASSLDGGVSPLHFGNGTRLTVT.

The chain combines TRBV21-1 with TRBJ2-2; the table gives TRBD1 as D, unverified against the DNA. TRBV21-1 is described as a pseudogene. This CDR3 is built from 17 residues. The CDR3: CASSRGNRGLNTGELFF. The CDR3 nucleotides read TGTGCCAGCAGCCGTGGGAACAGGGGATTAAACACCGGGGAGCTGTTTTTT.

The chain employs TRBV19 and TRBJ1-6; D gene unclear. Deletions cut 4 bases from V and 8 bases from J, with 15 bases between. Germline V lookup: CDR1 LNHDA, CDR2 SQIVND (reference sequence). The CDR3 totals 15 residues. This chain's CDR3 is CASSSGAYQDSPLHF. CDR3 nucleotides: TGTGCCAGTAGTAGTGGAGCGTATCAAGATTCACCCCTCCACTTT.

This clone was seen once. The gene calls are TRBV7-9 and TRBJ1-5; D not resolved. This CDR3 is 13 amino acids long. The V and J ends lost 1 base and 8 bases respectively, with 9 bases between them. Germline-derived CDR1 and CDR2 are SEHNR and FQNEAQ (reference sequence). CDR3 residues: CASSLGGSEPQHF. The DNA of the CDR3 is TGTGCCAGCAGCTTAGGAGGGTCGGAGCCCCAGCATTTT.

V and J are TRBV6-6 and TRBJ1-5, with 7 bases identical to TRBD1. V shed 2 bases, J shed 2 bases, and the junction held 0 bases outside the gene matches. The germline CDR1 and CDR2 sequences are MNHNY and SVGAGI (reference sequence). The CDR3 sequence is 14 residues long. CDR3 region: CASSYGTGNQPQHF. Here the CDR3 DNA reads TGTGCCAGCAGTTACGGGACAGGCAATCAGCCCCAGCATTTT.

The chain uses TRBV5-1 and TRBJ1-4; 8 bases align to TRBD1. This CDR3 is 15 amino acids long. The V segment lost 6 bases and the J segment 2 bases; nucleotides outside the gene matches: 6. CDR1 and CDR2 from the germline V gene are SGHRS and YFSETQ. The CDR3 here is CASKARGQTNEKLFF. The CDR3 DNA reads TGCGCCAGCAAGGCCAGGGGGCAGACTAATGAAAAACTGTTTTTT.

This clone appeared a single time. The chain couples TRBV9 to TRBJ2-1; a possible D gene is TRBD2 (6 bases). There are 12 residues in the CDR3. The V gene's germline CDR1 is SGDLS and CDR2 YYNGEE. V lost 5 bases, J lost 9 bases, and 12 bases lay in between. Here the CDR3 DNA reads TGTGCCAGCAGTCCCCTGGGGGGTGAGCAGTTCTTC. Its protein product is CASSPLGGEQFF.

This sequence joins TRBV10-3 and TRBJ2-5; D might be TRBD1 (7 bases). The CDR3 sequence is 13 residues long. V lost 8 bases and J 4 bases, leaving 14 bases between the germline ends. Germline CDR1 reads ENHRY; CDR2 reads SYGVKD. The CDR3 region is CAIWQGGGETQYF. The CDR3 region has the DNA TGTGCCATCTGGCAGGGGGGAGGAGAGACCCAGTACTTC.

This clone was seen only a few times. The V and J genes are TRBV14 and TRBJ1-4; D might be TRBD1 (5 bases). V was pared by 4 bases and J by 7 bases, with 13 bases between. The CDR3 is 14 amino acids. Germline CDR1 is SGHDN and CDR2 is FVKESK. DNA for the CDR3: TGTGCCAGCAGCCTCCGGATTGGGGCTGAAAAACTGTTTTTT. Translated, it gives CASSLRIGAEKLFF.

The genes are TRBV11-2 and TRBJ1-4, with 8 positions matching TRBD1. The CDR3 covers 15 residues. The germline gives CDR1 SGHAT, CDR2 FQNNGV. After removal of 5 bases from V and 3 bases from J, the junction contained 5 bases not matched to a gene. The CDR3 DNA follows: TGTGCCAGCAGCCCCGGACAGGGTCCTAATGAAAAACTGTTTTTT. It translates to CASSPGQGPNEKLFF.

This chain connects TRBV5-1 to TRBJ1-6, with 7 nucleotides matching TRBD1. J was trimmed by 9 bases and V by 4 bases; bases with no gene match: 10. Germline V gives CDR1 SGHRS, CDR2 YFSETQ. This CDR3 contains 15 residues. The CDR3 spells CASSAQGQLTSPLHF. The CDR3 coding sequence is TGCGCCAGCAGCGCGCAGGGACAGCTTACTTCACCCCTCCACTTT.

Points on this clone: Other DNA sequences within the sample encode an identical CDR3. This rearrangement joins TRBV19 to TRBJ1-5, with D perhaps TRBD1 (5 bases). The CDR3 loop spans 16 amino acids. V gave up 2 bases and J gave up 2 bases, with 13 bases separating them. Germline values: CDR1 LNHDA, CDR2 SQIVND (reference sequence). Here the CDR3 DNA reads TGTGCCAGTAGTATAAAAGGGGCCGGAGGCAATCAGCCCCAGCATTTT. Translated: CASSIKGAGGNQPQHF.

CDR3 nucleotides: TGTGCCAGCAGCTTGGAGCAGAACACTGAAGCTTTCTTT. Translation gives CASSLEQNTEAFF. The V call is TRBV7-6, the J call TRBJ1-1, with D hard to call. Trimming took 3 bases from V and 1 from J, leaving 6 bases between them. The CDR3 length is 13 residues. The germline CDR1 and CDR2 sequences are SGHVS and FNYEAQ.

The chain links TRBV28 to TRBJ1-6; weak D call: TRBD1 (6 bases). Per the germline V gene, CDR1 is MDHEN and CDR2 is SYDVKM. There are 14 residues in the CDR3. Trimming took 5 bases from V and 10 from J, leaving 15 bases between them. This chain's CDR3 is CASSPQGRRSPLHF. The CDR3 DNA is TGTGCCAGCAGTCCCCAGGGGCGTCGGTCACCCCTCCACTTT.

This clone was seen only once. The chain combines TRBV5-1 with TRBJ2-5; no clear D. There are 13 residues in the CDR3. The V end was cut by 0 bases, the J end by 3 bases, with 6 bases between. The germline CDR1 and CDR2 sequences are SGHRS and YFSETQ. This CDR3 reads CASSLGREETQYF. CDR3 nucleotide sequence: TGCGCCAGCAGCTTGGGACGGGAAGAGACCCAGTACTTC.

This clone was counted once. The chain couples TRBV27 to TRBJ2-2; D not resolved. CDR1 is MNHEY and CDR2 is SMNVEV in the germline V gene (reference sequence). Trimming took 1 base from V and 3 from J, leaving 3 bases between them. CDR3 size: 13 residues. The CDR3 bases are TGTGCCAGCAGTTTATGGCACACCGGGGAGCTGTTTTTT. Amino acids: CASSLWHTGELFF.